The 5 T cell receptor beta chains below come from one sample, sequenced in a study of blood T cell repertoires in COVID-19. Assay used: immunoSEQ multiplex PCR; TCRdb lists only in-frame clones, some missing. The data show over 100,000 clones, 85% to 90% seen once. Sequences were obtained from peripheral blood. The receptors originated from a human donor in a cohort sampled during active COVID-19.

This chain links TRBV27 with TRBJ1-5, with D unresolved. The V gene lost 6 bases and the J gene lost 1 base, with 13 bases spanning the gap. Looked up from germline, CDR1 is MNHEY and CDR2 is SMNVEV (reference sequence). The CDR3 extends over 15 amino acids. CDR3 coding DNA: TGTGCCAGCAGCCCTAGACCCGGGAGCAATCAGCCCCAGCATTTT. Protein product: CASSPRPGSNQPQHF.

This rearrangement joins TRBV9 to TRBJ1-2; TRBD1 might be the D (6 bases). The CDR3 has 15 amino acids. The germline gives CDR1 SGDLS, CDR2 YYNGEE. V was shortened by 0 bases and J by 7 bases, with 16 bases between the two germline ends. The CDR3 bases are TGTGCCAGCAGCGTAGCTCAAGGGGGGGCTGGTGGCTACACCTTC. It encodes CASSVAQGGAGGYTF. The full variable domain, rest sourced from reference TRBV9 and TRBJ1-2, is DSGVTQTPKHLITATGQRVTLRCSPRSGDLSVYWYQQSLDQGLQFLIQYYNGEERAKGNILERFSAQQFPDLHSELNLSSLELGDSALYFCASSVAQGGAGGYTFGSGTRLTVV.

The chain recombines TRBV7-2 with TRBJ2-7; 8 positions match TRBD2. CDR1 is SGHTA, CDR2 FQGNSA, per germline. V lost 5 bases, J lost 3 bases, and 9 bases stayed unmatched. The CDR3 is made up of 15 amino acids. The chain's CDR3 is CASSPGLGPFYEQYF. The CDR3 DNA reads TGTGCCAGCAGCCCGGGACTAGGGCCGTTCTACGAGCAGTACTTC.

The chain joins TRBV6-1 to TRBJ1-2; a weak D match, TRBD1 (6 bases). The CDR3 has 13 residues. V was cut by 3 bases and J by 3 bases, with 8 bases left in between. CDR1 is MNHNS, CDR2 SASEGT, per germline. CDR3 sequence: CASSEAGDYGYTF. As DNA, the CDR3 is TGTGCCAGCAGTGAGGCAGGGGACTATGGCTACACCTTC.

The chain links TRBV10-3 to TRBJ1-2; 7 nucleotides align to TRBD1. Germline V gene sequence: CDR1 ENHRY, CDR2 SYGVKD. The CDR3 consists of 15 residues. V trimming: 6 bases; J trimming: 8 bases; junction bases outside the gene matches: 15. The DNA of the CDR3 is TGTGCCATCAGCGGAACCTGGGACAGTGGACAAGGCTACACCTTC. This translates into CAISGTWDSGQGYTF.